Detailed here is one T cell receptor (beta chain). V was pared by 4 bases and J by 3 bases, with 8 bases of the junction left unmatched. This CDR3 has 15 amino acids. Germline lookup yields CDR1 SGDLS and CDR2 YYNGEE. In the study's own analysis: Using reference gene primer amplification, nucleated cell counts were estimated. Some clones are missing from TCRdb's copy, which holds only in-frame ones; the method was immunoSEQ multiplex PCR. The V and J calls and clone size are taken from that table; D and trimming were inferred from the DNA. The sample includes fewer than 85,000 clones, roughly 80% seen only once; the top ten take around 2.3%. This sample is part of a study of blood T cell repertoires in COVID-19. About the research overall: From T cells, B-cell-depleted T cells, or PBMCs came the material, which was cDNA or gDNA.

The clonotype originates from a man aged 70 or older with COVID-19, enrolled during active disease. The gene calls are TRBV9 and TRBJ2-7, with 9 bases fitting TRBD2. Sequenced: peripheral blood. The CDR3 protein is CASSPPAGGSYEQYF. The CDR3 coding sequence is TGTGCCAGCAGCCCCCCAGCGGGAGGTAGCTACGAGCAGTACTTC.